This entry lists 18 T cell receptor beta chains sequenced from one sample in a study of cytomegalovirus exposure and HLA in healthy donors. A multiplex PCR was run with 60 Vbeta primers and 13 Jbeta primers. Sequencing was performed with immunoSEQ multiplex PCR; in TCRdb, only in-frame clones are kept and a portion is missing. The data contain 95,000 to 150,000 clones, around 82% of them singletons. Sequenced material: PBMCs. The receptors here all came from a woman aged 40 to 50 in good health and CMV-seropositive.

The V and J genes are TRBV5-1 and TRBJ1-5; 9 nucleotides match TRBD1. This CDR3 is built from 13 residues. Germline CDR1 reads SGHRS; CDR2 reads YFSETQ. Losses at the gene ends were 4 bases for V and 6 bases for J; bases not matched to a gene: 2. CDR3 nucleotides: TGCGCCAGCAGCCAGGACAGGGGTCAGCCCCAGCATTTT. Translated, it gives CASSQDRGQPQHF.

V usage is TRBV28 and J usage is TRBJ1-2, with D perhaps TRBD1 (5 bases). The CDR3 consists of 15 residues. Trimming removed 3 bases at V and 6 bases at J, with 17 bases between. Germline assignment: CDR1 MDHEN and CDR2 SYDVKM. This chain's CDR3 is CASSFFVLGEDGYTF. Here the CDR3 DNA reads TGTGCCAGCAGTTTTTTTGTGCTGGGGGAGGATGGCTACACCTTC.

The rearrangement joins TRBV11-2 to TRBJ1-1; D gene unclear. Trimming stripped 0 bases from V and 5 bases from J, with 13 bases between. The length of the CDR3 is 15 residues. CDR1 and CDR2 (germline): SGHAT, FQNNGV. The CDR3 reads CASSLDRGGRTEAFF. As DNA, the CDR3 is TGTGCCAGCAGCTTAGATCGAGGTGGTAGAACTGAAGCTTTCTTT. Full variable domain (remainder filled in from reference TRBV11-2 and TRBJ1-1): EAGVAQSPRYKIIEKRQSVAFWCNPISGHATLYWYQQILGQGPKLLIQFQNNGVVDDSQLPKDRFSAERLKGVDSTLKIQPAKLEDSAVYLCASSLDRGGRTEAFFGQGTRLTVV.

This clone appeared a few times. The chain couples TRBV7-9 to TRBJ1-2; tentative D call: TRBD1 (5 bases). The CDR3 is made up of 14 amino acids. The germline V and J ends were trimmed by 5 bases and 7 bases, with 17 bases remaining between them. Germline assignment: CDR1 SEHNR and CDR2 FQNEAQ (reference sequence). Written as DNA, the CDR3 is TGTGCCAGCAGCCCGGGTCTAGGGGCGTCTGGCTACACCTTC. Its translation: CASSPGLGASGYTF.

V usage is TRBV7-3 and J usage is TRBJ2-7; a weak D match, TRBD2 (5 bases). The CDR3 is made up of 15 amino acids. Germline CDR1 and CDR2: SGHTA and FQGTGA. Trimming left V 2 bases short and J 6 bases short, with 17 bases between. This chain's CDR3 is CASSLAGGRILEQYF. CDR3 DNA sequence: TGTGCCAGCAGCTTAGCTGGCGGGCGGATACTCGAGCAGTACTTC.

J is TRBJ2-3 and V is TRBV28, with 9 bases lining up with TRBD2. CDR3 length equals 22 residues. Trimming cost V 4 bases and J 3 bases; bases outside gene matches: 26. Germline V lookup: CDR1 MDHEN, CDR2 SYDVKM. The CDR3 loop is CASSSGMTVDGGRADQTDTQYF. The CDR3 coding sequence is TGTGCCAGCAGTTCGGGGATGACCGTCGATGGCGGGAGGGCCGATCAAACAGATACGCAGTATTTT.

The rearrangement links TRBV7-2 to TRBJ2-4, with TRBD2 matching over 15 bases. The CDR3 consists of 20 residues. V lost 0 bases and J lost 1; bases outside the gene matches: 7. Germline-derived CDR1 and CDR2 are SGHTA and FQGNSA. The CDR3 loop is CASSLATGLAGGRAKNIQYF. In DNA, the CDR3 is TGTGCCAGCAGCTTAGCGACAGGACTAGCGGGAGGGCGGGCCAAAAACATTCAGTACTTC.

The V gene is TRBV5-1, the J gene TRBJ2-3; a possible D gene is TRBD1 (6 bases). The CDR3 is 14 amino acids. Trimming left V 3 bases short and J 0 bases short, with 8 bases between. The germline CDR1 and CDR2 sequences are SGHRS and YFSETQ. The CDR3 DNA reads TGCGCCAGCAGCTCAGGACAGAGCACAGATACGCAGTATTTT. It yields the protein CASSSGQSTDTQYF.

This clone came up a few times. V and J are TRBV21-1 and TRBJ1-3; TRBD1 was called by the table and not checked on the DNA. TRBV21-1 is reported as a pseudogene. This CDR3 is 17 amino acids long. The CDR3 bases are TGTGCCAGCAGCTCCAAATTTACCGGGACATTTGGAAACACCATATATTTT. Its protein is CASSSKFTGTFGNTIYF.

The V and J genes are TRBV7-9 and TRBJ2-7, with D possibly being TRBD2 (5 bases). CDR1 is SEHNR, CDR2 FQNEAQ, per germline (reference sequence). V dropped 1 base and J dropped 2 bases, with 9 bases sitting between them. The CDR3 spans 14 residues. CDR3 protein: CASSLGTPTYEQYF. In nucleotides, the CDR3 is TGTGCCAGCAGCTTAGGGACTCCAACCTACGAGCAGTACTTC.

The gene calls are TRBV18 and TRBJ1-1, with 11 nucleotides matching TRBD1. The CDR3 is made up of 17 amino acids. Germline assignment: CDR1 KGHSH and CDR2 LQKENI. V shed 0 bases and J 4 bases; nucleotides not matched to a gene: 7. CDR3 DNA sequence: TGTGCCAGCTCACCACCCCAGGGAGGGACAGGGGGCACTGAAGCTTTCTTT. Translation gives CASSPPQGGTGGTEAFF. Full variable domain (outside the CDR3, taken from reference TRBV18 and TRBJ1-1): NAGVMQNPRHLVRRRGQEARLRCSPMKGHSHVYWYRQLPEEGLKFMVYLQKENIIDESGMPKERFSAEFPKEGPSILRIQQVVRGDSAAYFCASSPPQGGTGGTEAFFGQGTRLTVV.

This sequence joins TRBV27 and TRBJ2-5, with a tentative D call TRBD1 (6 bases). Germline V gene sequence: CDR1 MNHEY, CDR2 SMNVEV (reference sequence). V was clipped by 6 bases and J by 0 bases, with 11 bases between them. The CDR3 consists of 14 residues. The CDR3 spells CASSVDRYQETQYF. For the CDR3, the DNA is TGTGCCAGCAGCGTCGACAGGTACCAAGAGACCCAGTACTTC.

Note on this clone: This sample includes further DNA sequences coding for the same CDR3. The chain has TRBV6-1 and TRBJ2-3, with 10 bases fitting TRBD1. Germline V gene data show CDR1 as MNHNS and CDR2 as SASEGT. The CDR3 contains 15 residues. Trimming at V came to 6 bases and at J to 4 bases, leaving 7 bases not matched to a gene. The CDR3 protein is CASREETGGSDTQYF. CDR3 DNA sequence: TGTGCCAGCAGAGAGGAGACAGGGGGCTCAGATACGCAGTATTTT.

The chain employs TRBV19 and TRBJ2-1, with D hard to call. The V end was cut by 4 bases, the J end by 8 bases, with 9 bases between. Germline assignment: CDR1 LNHDA and CDR2 SQIVND (reference sequence). The CDR3 length is 12 residues. The CDR3 DNA reads as TGTGCCAGTAGTAACACCCTAGATGAGCAGTTCTTC. As protein: CASSNTLDEQFF. Full variable domain (rest looked up from reference TRBV19 and TRBJ2-1): DGGITQSPKYLFRKEGQNVTLSCEQNLNHDAMYWYRQDPGQGLRLIYYSQIVNDFQKGDIAEGYSVSREKKESFPLTVTSAQKNPTAFYLCASSNTLDEQFFGPGTRLTVL.

The chain is built from TRBV5-1 and TRBJ2-5; perhaps TRBD2 as D (6 bases). Trimming left V 3 bases short and J 5 bases short, with 14 bases between. In germline, CDR1 is SGHRS, CDR2 YFSETQ. There are 14 residues in the CDR3. CDR3 sequence reads: CASSSDYEVETQYF. The CDR3 DNA sequence: TGCGCCAGCAGCTCGGACTACGAGGTCGAGACCCAGTACTTC.

The chain combines TRBV2 with TRBJ2-7, with 8 bases matching TRBD2. This CDR3 is 13 amino acids long. Trimming cost V 10 bases and J 4 bases; bases outside gene matches: 9. CDR1 is SNHLY and CDR2 is FYNNEI in the germline V gene. In DNA form, the CDR3 reads TGTGCCACCACGACTAGCGTCGGTTACGAGCAGTACTTC. This encodes CATTTSVGYEQYF.

The rearrangement links TRBV11-2 to TRBJ2-7, with D maybe TRBD1 (5 bases). Trimming cost V 0 bases and J 0 bases, with 15 bases left between them. This CDR3 has 17 amino acids. Germline CDR1 reads SGHAT; CDR2 reads FQNNGV. CDR3 sequence reads: CASSLEGFTGYSYEQYF. As DNA, the CDR3 is TGTGCCAGCAGCTTAGAGGGATTTACAGGATACTCCTACGAGCAGTACTTC.

V gene TRBV27 combines with J gene TRBJ1-2; perhaps TRBD1 as D (5 bases). There are 14 residues in the CDR3. Trimming took off 4 bases at V and 0 bases at J, with 9 bases between the two ends. Per the germline V gene, CDR1 is MNHEY and CDR2 is SMNVEV (reference sequence). CDR3 DNA sequence: TGTGCCAGCAGTTCCGCCAGGGCTAACTATGGCTACACCTTC. Amino acid sequence: CASSSARANYGYTF.